These T cell receptor beta chains were read from a single sample in a study of T cells after yellow fever vaccination. Via MiXCR, TCRdb re-called the 5' RACE reads, giving one row per CDR3 protein. This sample has hundreds of thousands of distinct CDR3 sequences; around an eighth occur once, and the top ten carry about 15%. The specimen was PBMCs, collected on the day of the yellow fever booster vaccination. The receptors shown here come from a man aged 30 to 45 who received the YFV17D yellow fever vaccine. CDR3s include the opening cysteine and the closing phenylalanine or tryptophan.

v_gene	j_gene	CDR3aa
TRBV20-1	TRBJ2-2	CSARPWDRGSTGELFF
TRBV7-6	TRBJ2-5	CASSPRGAQGETQYF
TRBV20-1	TRBJ2-1	CSARDLAVMYNEQFF
TRBV20-1	TRBJ2-7	CSAISGESSYEQYF
TRBV7-2	TRBJ2-7	CASSLSGSSSYEQYF
TRBV6-2/TRBV6-3	TRBJ2-7	CASNRLAGFYEQYF
TRBV12-3/TRBV12-4	TRBJ2-3	CASTLGTDTQYF
TRBV25-1	TRBJ2-2	CATQGAGGELFF
TRBV29-1	TRBJ2-2	CSVSRETGELFF
TRBV9	TRBJ2-1	CASSVIAGGNNEQFF
TRBV7-2	TRBJ2-3	CASSSTPAGPSIDTQYF
TRBV7-2	TRBJ2-1	CASSSQWTAYNEQFF
TRBV18	TRBJ2-7	CASSHGLAGTAYEQYF
TRBV7-9	TRBJ1-1	CASSFALGLNTEAFF
TRBV18	TRBJ1-2	CASSPSIAYGYTF
TRBV15	TRBJ2-5	CATSSRLLAGGETQYF
TRBV7-2	TRBJ1-1	CASSLAISEAFF
TRBV5-1	TRBJ2-1	CASSFRGAWEQFF
TRBV20-1	TRBJ2-7	CSATKGGGPGYEQYF
TRBV6-2/TRBV6-3	TRBJ2-1	CASSPSAARFLF
TRBV19	TRBJ2-1	CASSPSGASSYNEQFF
TRBV20-1	TRBJ2-2	CSALGGVGGTGELFF
TRBV15	TRBJ2-1	CATSGLHNEQFF
TRBV28	TRBJ2-1	CASSFETSGSNEQFF
TRBV7-6	TRBJ2-5	CASSPGLLSETQYF
TRBV20-1	TRBJ2-7	CSALASGRSGEQYF
TRBV27	TRBJ1-5	CARLRGDNNQPQHF
TRBV20-1	TRBJ1-5	CSAMGASNQPQHF
TRBV12-3/TRBV12-4	TRBJ2-1	CASTRTGELNNEQFF
TRBV28	TRBJ2-1	CASSPLGHAIYNEQFF
TRBV4-2	TRBJ2-5	CASSQAYSGKETQYF
TRBV28	TRBJ1-5	CASRRQYHQPQHF